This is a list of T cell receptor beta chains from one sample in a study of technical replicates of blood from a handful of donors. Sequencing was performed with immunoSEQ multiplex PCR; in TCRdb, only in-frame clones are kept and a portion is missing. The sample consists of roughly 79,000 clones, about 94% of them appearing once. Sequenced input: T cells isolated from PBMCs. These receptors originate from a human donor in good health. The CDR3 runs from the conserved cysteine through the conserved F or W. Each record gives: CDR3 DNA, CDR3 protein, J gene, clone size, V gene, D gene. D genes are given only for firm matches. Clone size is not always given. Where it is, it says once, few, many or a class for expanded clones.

TGTGCCAGCAGCTTAGCGGTTTTGGGGCTAGCGGTGACAGATACGCAGTATTTT | CASSLAVLGLAVTDTQYF | TRBJ2-3 | - | TRBV11-3 | TRBD2
TGTGCCAGCAGTTATGCGGGTTTGGAGCAGTACTTC | CASSYAGLEQYF | TRBJ2-7 | once | TRBV6-5 | -
TGCGCCAGCAGCCAAATCCCTGGGACAGTCAATGGCTACACCTTC | CASSQIPGTVNGYTF | TRBJ1-2 | - | TRBV4-1 | TRBD1
TGTGCCAGCAGCCAGACAGGGGTGAACACTGAAGCTTTCTTT | CASSQTGVNTEAFF | TRBJ1-1 | - | TRBV7-3 | TRBD1
TGTGCCAGCAGCTTGGGAACTTCAGGGGGCGTTTCAGCTTTCTTT | CASSLGTSGGVSAFF | TRBJ1-1 | - | TRBV5-6 | TRBD1
TGCGCCAGCAGCCAAGACCCGTCTAGCGGATACAATGAGCAGTTCTTC | CASSQDPSSGYNEQFF | TRBJ2-1 | - | TRBV4-3 | TRBD2
TGTGCCAGCAGCCGTTTTAAGGACAAGAACACTGAAGCTTTCTTT | CASSRFKDKNTEAFF | TRBJ1-1 | - | TRBV7-9 | -
TGTGCCATCAGTGCTTCGACAGCAACTAATGAAAAACTGTTTTTT | CAISASTATNEKLFF | TRBJ1-4 | few | TRBV10-3 | -
TGTGCCAGCAGCGTAGGGGTTTCGGGTACTTACGAGCAGTACTTC | CASSVGVSGTYEQYF | TRBJ2-7 | - | TRBV9 | -
TGTGCCAGCAGTGGGCAGACCCAGTACTTC | CASSGQTQYF | TRBJ2-5 | - | TRBV25-1 | -
TGTGCCAGCAGCTTACTCCAGGGGGCGATCGGTGAAAAACTGTTTTTT | CASSLLQGAIGEKLFF | TRBJ1-4 | - | TRBV7-9 | TRBD1
TGTGCCAGCAGTTCGAGGGGAGGTGGCAATCAGCCCCAGCATTTT | CASSSRGGGNQPQHF | TRBJ1-5 | - | TRBV28 | -
TGTGCCAGCAGCTTCCCCCCGGAGGGCCTCTACGAGCAGTACTTC | CASSFPPEGLYEQYF | TRBJ2-7 | - | TRBV11-3 | -
TGTGCCAGCAGCTTAGTAGCGGGAGATCGTAGGTTCTTC | CASSLVAGDRRFF | TRBJ2-1 | - | TRBV7-9 | TRBD2
TGTGCCAGTTGGAACAGGGGAGACACTGAAGCTTTCTTT | CASWNRGDTEAFF | TRBJ1-1 | - | TRBV19 | TRBD1
TGCGCCAGCAGCATGGACAGGGGGAGAACAGATACGCAGTATTTT | CASSMDRGRTDTQYF | TRBJ2-3 | - | TRBV5-1 | TRBD1
TGTGCCAGCAGTATAGCGGGAGACTCCTACAATGAGCAGTTCTTC | CASSIAGDSYNEQFF | TRBJ2-1 | - | TRBV7-2 | TRBD2
TGTGCCAGCAGCCCTTCCCGTGAGATATCCTACGAGCAGTACTTC | CASSPSREISYEQYF | TRBJ2-7 | - | TRBV4-2 | -
TGTGCCAGTAGGGAGGGAGGGACAGGTGTTTATGGCTACACCTTC | CASREGGTGVYGYTF | TRBJ1-2 | - | TRBV19 | TRBD1
TGTGCCAGCAGCTATAGCGGGAGCTCCTACAATGAGCAGTTCTTC | CASSYSGSSYNEQFF | TRBJ2-1 | - | TRBV9 | TRBD2
TGTGCCAGCAGCTCGGCCTGGGGGCGGCGCGGGGGGTACGAGCAGTACTTC | CASSSAWGRRGGYEQYF | TRBJ2-7 | - | TRBV13 | TRBD2
TGTGCCAGTAGTATAGACCTGACAGGCCAGGATACGCAGTATTTT | CASSIDLTGQDTQYF | TRBJ2-3 | - | TRBV19 | -
TGTGCCAGCAGACAAGCGGGAGTGCGGTACAATGAGCAGTTCTTC | CASRQAGVRYNEQFF | TRBJ2-1 | once | TRBV6-1 | TRBD2
TGTGCCAGCAGCTTGTCGACCTGGCGCGGGGTCATTTACGAGCAGTACTTC | CASSLSTWRGVIYEQYF | TRBJ2-7 | once | TRBV5-6 | -
TGTGCCAGCAGCCCTTACAGGGCCCGAGGGCCCCAGCATTTT | CASSPYRARGPQHF | TRBJ1-5 | - | TRBV5-4 | -
TGCAGCGTTGAAGACCAGGGGATAGCGGATACGCAGTATTTT | CSVEDQGIADTQYF | TRBJ2-3 | - | TRBV29-1 | -
TGTGCCACCTGTGACAGGGGAAATTTATACGAGCAGTACTTC | CATCDRGNLYEQYF | TRBJ2-7 | - | TRBV10-3 | TRBD1
TGTGCCAGCAGTTTAGGGCAGGGGAACGAGCAGTACTTC | CASSLGQGNEQYF | TRBJ2-7 | - | TRBV28 | -